A selection of T cell receptor beta chains follows, all from one sample in a study of blood T cell repertoires in COVID-19. This table comes from immunoSEQ multiplex PCR, and its TCRdb copy is limited to in-frame clones, with some not included. Of roughly 250,000 clones in the sample, 80% to 85% were seen once. Sequenced sample: peripheral blood. The source is a man aged 45 to 65 with active or convalescent COVID-19. Both conserved end residues are part of each CDR3.

j_call,cdr3_length,v_call,cdr3_aa
TRBJ2-7,14,TRBV28,CASGPWQASYEQYF
TRBJ2-5,15,TRBV3-1/TRBV3-2,CASRRRRRAQETQYF
TRBJ1-3,17,TRBV4-1,CASSQDRQGAQGNTIYF
TRBJ2-2,16,TRBV5-4,CATRRGGGPDTGELFF
TRBJ2-3,17,TRBV27,CASSLIRPGGSTDTQYF
TRBJ2-4,16,TRBV5-1,CASSLAEGLAKNIQYF
TRBJ1-1,14,TRBV18,CASTLSGGNTEAFF
TRBJ2-1,13,TRBV29-1,CSVERDSYNEQFF
TRBJ2-2,14,TRBV19,CASNEQGLTGELFF
TRBJ1-4,15,TRBV2,CASSGVLGAGEKLFF
TRBJ1-2,13,TRBV3-1/TRBV3-2,CASSQVTGYGYTF
TRBJ1-1,15,TRBV5-1,CASSYAGQGDTEAFF
TRBJ1-3,15,TRBV6-6,CASSTTGGTGNTIYF
TRBJ1-6,14,TRBV4-1,CASSSTGGNSPLHF
TRBJ1-4,16,TRBV14,CASRLSGDTDNEKLFF
TRBJ2-2,14,TRBV7-2,CASSRTGVPGELFF
TRBJ2-3,14,TRBV5-4,CASSPGQSGDTQYF
TRBJ1-5,13,TRBV19,CASRTGRNQPQHF
TRBJ1-2,13,TRBV15,CATSLDKDYGYTF
TRBJ1-2,14,TRBV19,CASSMGRADYGYTF
TRBJ1-6,15,TRBV19,CASRTSGTASSPLHF
TRBJ2-3,16,TRBV6-6,CASSYPSGGRTDTQYF
TRBJ2-3,14,TRBV6-6,CASSHRQPADTQYF
TRBJ1-6,15,TRBV4-3,CASSQDRGTNSPLHF
TRBJ1-2,13,TRBV12-3/TRBV12-4,CASSRRANYGYTF
TRBJ2-2,12,TRBV18,CASSLLGGELFF
TRBJ2-1,14,TRBV19,CASTPGQGFNEQFF
TRBJ1-6,16,TRBV7-2,CASRQTLSSYNSPLHF
TRBJ2-1,14,TRBV12-5,CASSLGDNGGEQFF
TRBJ2-1,15,TRBV9,CASSSSGTGVNEQFF
TRBJ1-2,12,TRBV19,CASSRTAYGYTF
TRBJ1-5,18,TRBV5-5,CASSPTPGQGASNQPQHF
TRBJ2-3,14,TRBV12-5,CASGSDSLSDTQYF
TRBJ1-1,15,TRBV7-3,CASSPGQGMNTEAFF
TRBJ1-3,17,TRBV5-1,CASSLDLQGAAGNTIYF
TRBJ1-5,14,TRBV6-5,CASIRTGGPLPQHF
TRBJ1-5,17,TRBV28,CASSPPHASGSRQPQHF
TRBJ2-3,19,TRBV27,CASSLSPRTSGGRTDTQYF
TRBJ2-3,14,TRBV7-6,CASKRGGTTDTQYF
TRBJ2-3,13,TRBV12-3/TRBV12-4,CASSPPGGNTQYF
TRBJ1-1,14,TRBV7-2,CASSFLSLNTEAFF
TRBJ1-2,14,TRBV6-5,CASSYSTAGYGYTF
TRBJ1-4,14,TRBV7-2,CASSRGGTNEKLFF
TRBJ2-3,15,TRBV2,CASSDPGLAKDTQYF
TRBJ2-7,13,TRBV11-2,CASRIGSSYEQYF
TRBJ1-5,13,TRBV6-5,CASRGGQNQPQHF
TRBJ1-6,14,TRBV5-1,CASSQGANNSPLHF
TRBJ2-1,15,TRBV20-1,CSASTSGDSYNEQFF
TRBJ2-3,15,TRBV6-5,CASSYSRLAPDTQYF
TRBJ1-6,15,TRBV5-5,CASRPRDSPNSPLHF
TRBJ2-3,17,TRBV6-2/TRBV6-3,CASSYPAGTSATDTQYF
TRBJ1-6,13,TRBV12-3/TRBV12-4,CASTRTVNSPLHF
TRBJ1-6,18,TRBV19,CASSTGTSRGTGNSPLHF
TRBJ2-1,15,TRBV6-5,CASSYGLAYGNEQFF